A selection of T cell receptor beta chains follows, all from one sample in a study of monozygotic twins with inflammatory bowel disease. TCRdb reprocessed the 5' RACE reads and stores each CDR3 protein as one record, lacking DNA. The sample table sets out more than 300,000 distinct CDR3 sequences. Sample: blood. The receptors were sampled from a human donor with ulcerative colitis or Crohn's disease, or a healthy co-twin of an affected twin (not recorded which). The CDR3 runs from the conserved cysteine through the conserved F or W. The order of the fields is J gene, V gene, CDR3 protein.

>TRBJ2-3|TRBV12-3/TRBV12-4
CASLKGGLDTDTQYF
>TRBJ2-2|TRBV18
CASSPDGLVSTGELFF
>TRBJ2-4|TRBV7-8
CASSLTRLLAKNIQYF
>TRBJ1-2|TRBV5-4
CASSLGWREVYGYTF
>TRBJ2-2|TRBV5-1
CASSSAQGAMAGELFF
>TRBJ1-3|TRBV18
CASSGSRTSGNTIYF
>TRBJ2-7|TRBV5-4
CASSPAGGRGSEQYF
>TRBJ1-4|TRBV20-1
CSAREARINEKLFF
>TRBJ2-7|TRBV6-2/TRBV6-3
CASSQARQGNEQYF
>TRBJ1-4|TRBV5-1
CASSLERQGKKLFF
>TRBJ2-1|TRBV20-1
CSAERDSGGFF
>TRBJ2-7|TRBV29-1
CSVQPTAYEQYF
>TRBJ2-1|TRBV7-2
CASSLAGTQVNEQFF
>TRBJ2-1|TRBV20-1
CSAREFRDSLYNEQFF
>TRBJ2-7|TRBV5-4
CASTNRTIYEQYF
>TRBJ2-1|TRBV5-1
CASSLAGRGISYNEQFF
>TRBJ2-7|TRBV7-8
CASSLNRGQGEQYF
>TRBJ2-3|TRBV6-5
CASSWRASGEPDTQYF
>TRBJ1-2|TRBV21-1
CASRNGGRRVHGYTF
>TRBJ1-5|TRBV20-1
CSASTTTDPYSNQPQHF
>TRBJ2-5|TRBV6-1
CASTDTGAWETQYF